This T cell receptor (beta chain) was sequenced in a study of cytomegalovirus exposure and HLA in healthy donors (dated by TCRdb to between 2016 and 2019). About the investigation overall: According to a later analysis, the 120 or so validation repertoires were produced on the same platform as the roughly 600 repertoires of the first cohort. In addition to the first cohort of approximately 650 subjects, a separate validation cohort of under 150 different subjects was used. The study aimed to test whether cataloging public T cell receptors could reveal signatures of past pathogen exposure. To predict cytomegalovirus infection status, the study combined high-throughput TCR immunosequencing, statistical association of individual TCRs with disease status, and machine learning. Overall study outcomes, separate from this receptor: According to the authors, the approach could potentially be generalized to other disease states and immunological phenotypes. Across donors, most TCR sequences were observed very rarely, whereas some public TCRs were present in many individuals. Of the cluster scores, 94% were above 0 in a later analysis, which found that TCRs clustered in the first cohort also tended to co-occur in the 120 or so validation repertoires. In vitro tests confirmed that three of the cytomegalovirus-associated TCR beta chains recognize cytomegalovirus antigens. In both the original and validation cohorts, the classifier was reported to diagnose cytomegalovirus status with high specificity and sensitivity. The study gave a list of some 150 TCR beta chains associated with cytomegalovirus. All 120 repertoires were used to score co-occurrence in the validation cohort in a later analysis, because that analysis had no HLA typing for the cohort.

From V the trimming removes 4 bases and from J it removes 7 bases, while the gene matches leave 13 bases of the junction unaccounted for. The germline V gene supplies CDR1 SGHRS and CDR2 YFSETQ. The CDR3 runs 15 residues from the cysteine to the phenylalanine. The sequence is cut down to CDR3 DNA, 45 bases in frame from base 1. Donors formed part of the validation cohort, which comprised 120 subjects and was distinct from the first cohort of over 500 subjects. The library was built by means of the immunoSEQ multiplex PCR assay. As for the original processing: To diagnose cytomegalovirus status from the catalog of TCR beta chain sequences, a statistical classification framework was built. Imported from immuneACCESS, the table was reduced by TCRdb to in-frame sequences with V and J called. These copies leave out some clones; in studies compared against another copy, an unresolved V gene accounts for under half, and the cause of the remainder is not known. The D gene and trimming were derived from the DNA, and the V and J assignments and clone size from that table. For this sample the table gives over 200,000 clones, of which around four fifths were detected only once. Around 5.6% of the sample lies in the top ten.

With respect to this clone: The clone's antigen remains unknown. Qualities for individual bases were not recorded, and no much larger clone is one base off.

This chain is built from TRBV5-1 and TRBJ1-2; 7 middle bases align to TRBD1. The clonotype was recovered from a woman between 18 and 29 years old in good health and CMV-seronegative. The sample was PBMCs. The bases are TGCGCCAGCAGCCAAACGTCAACAGGGGCCGGTGGCTACACCTTC. Its translation is CASSQTSTGAGGYTF.